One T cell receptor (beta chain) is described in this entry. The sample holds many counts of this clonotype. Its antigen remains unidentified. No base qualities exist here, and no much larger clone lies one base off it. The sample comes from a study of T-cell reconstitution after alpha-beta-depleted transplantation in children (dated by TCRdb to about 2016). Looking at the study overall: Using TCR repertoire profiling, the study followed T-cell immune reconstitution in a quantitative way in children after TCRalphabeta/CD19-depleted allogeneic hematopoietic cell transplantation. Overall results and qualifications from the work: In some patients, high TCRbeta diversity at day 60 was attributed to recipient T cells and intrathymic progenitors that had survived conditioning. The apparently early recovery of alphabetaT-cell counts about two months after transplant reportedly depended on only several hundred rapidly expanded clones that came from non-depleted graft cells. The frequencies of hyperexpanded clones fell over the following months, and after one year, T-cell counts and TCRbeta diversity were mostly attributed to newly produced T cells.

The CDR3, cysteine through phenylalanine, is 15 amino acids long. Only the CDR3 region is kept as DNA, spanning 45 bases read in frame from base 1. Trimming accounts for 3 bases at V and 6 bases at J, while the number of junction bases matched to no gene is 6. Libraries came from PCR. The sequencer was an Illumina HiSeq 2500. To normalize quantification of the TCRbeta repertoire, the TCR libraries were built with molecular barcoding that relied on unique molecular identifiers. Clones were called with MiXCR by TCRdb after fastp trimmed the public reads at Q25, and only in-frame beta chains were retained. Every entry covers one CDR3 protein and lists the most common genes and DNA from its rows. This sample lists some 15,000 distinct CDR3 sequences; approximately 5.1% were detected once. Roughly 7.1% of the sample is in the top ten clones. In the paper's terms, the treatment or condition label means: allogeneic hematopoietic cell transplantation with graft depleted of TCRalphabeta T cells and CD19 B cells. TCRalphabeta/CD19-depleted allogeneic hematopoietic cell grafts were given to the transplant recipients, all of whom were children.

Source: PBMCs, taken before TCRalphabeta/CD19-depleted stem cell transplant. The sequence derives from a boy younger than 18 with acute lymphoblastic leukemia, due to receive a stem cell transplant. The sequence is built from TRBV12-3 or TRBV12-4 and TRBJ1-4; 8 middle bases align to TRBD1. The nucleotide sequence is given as TGTGCCAGCAGTTTCGGACAGGGTACTTATGAAAAACTGTTTTTT. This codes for CASSFGQGTYEKLFF.